The subject of this entry is one T cell receptor (beta chain). The antigen is not known. From germline, CDR1 is LGHNA and CDR2 YSLEER. CDR3 length: 13 amino acids. The V and J ends lost 4 bases and 11 bases respectively, with 17 bases between them. Unique molecular identifiers were present in the TCR beta cDNA libraries. TCRdb ran MiXCR on the PCR reads and lists one entry per CDR3 protein. The table includes about 760,000 distinct CDR3 sequences, around 27% detected once. This sample was included in a study of post-analysis software for immune sequencing data. Study-wide points: In patients, TRBV5-6, TRBV5-1 and TRBV20-1 belonged to five TRBV segments found more frequently than in controls. Relative to controls, patients with multiple sclerosis showed significantly lower normalized Chao1 diversity.

This TCR was sampled from a girl under 18 with multiple sclerosis. This chain uses TRBV4-3 with TRBJ2-5; D could derive from TRBD1 or TRBD2 (5 bases each). Material for sequencing was blood. Written as DNA, the CDR3 is TGCGCCAGCAGCCCTGGGTCGGGGCGAGTTCAGTACTTC. The encoded protein is CASSPGSGRVQYF.